These T cell receptor beta chains were read from a single sample in a study of blood T cell repertoires in COVID-19. Profiling relied on immunoSEQ multiplex PCR, and the TCRdb table lists in-frame clones only, not all of them. The sample lists 450,000 or so clones, about 88% occurring once. Sequenced sample: peripheral blood. These receptors all stem from a woman in her 40s with COVID-19, enrolled during active disease. Both conserved end residues are part of each CDR3. The D gene is left open where the match is weak. Clone size is shown for a subset of rows, as once, few, many or a class of expanded clone.

v_gene	abundance	j_gene	d_gene	CDR3aa	CDR3nt
TRBV27	NA	TRBJ1-1	NA	CASLPVGAITEAFF	TGTGCCAGCCTCCCCGTAGGGGCGATCACTGAAGCTTTCTTT
TRBV6-1	NA	TRBJ1-6	NA	CASSEQANSPLHF	TGTGCCAGCAGTGAACAGGCTAATTCACCCCTCCACTTT
TRBV4-3	NA	TRBJ1-5	NA	CASSQDRKQPQHF	TGCGCCAGCAGCCAAGACAGGAAGCAGCCCCAGCATTTT
TRBV12-5	NA	TRBJ2-4	TRBD1	CASGLATGSLAKNIQYF	TGTGCTAGTGGTTTGGCGACAGGGTCCCTAGCCAAAAACATTCAGTACTTC
TRBV5-4	NA	TRBJ2-7	NA	CASSLTGGDEQYF	TGTGCCAGCAGCTTGACGGGGGGCGACGAGCAGTACTTC
TRBV27	NA	TRBJ1-1	TRBD1	CASSSTGGRTEAFF	TGTGCCAGCAGTTCTACAGGGGGGAGGACTGAAGCTTTCTTT
TRBV28	NA	TRBJ1-5	TRBD1	CASSLQQGAGQPQHF	TGTGCCAGCAGTCTCCAACAGGGGGCGGGGCAGCCCCAGCATTTT
TRBV28	NA	TRBJ1-5	NA	CASSPLSEYSNQPQHF	TGTGCCAGCAGTCCCCTATCCGAATATAGCAATCAGCCCCAGCATTTT
TRBV6-5	NA	TRBJ2-1	TRBD2	CASSPGGHEQFF	TGTGCCAGCAGCCCGGGGGGTCATGAGCAGTTCTTC
TRBV2	NA	TRBJ1-6	TRBD1	CASRTTGNSPLHF	TGTGCCAGCAGGACGACAGGGAATTCACCCCTCCACTTT
TRBV6-5	NA	TRBJ2-1	TRBD2	CASGGGRLTYNEQFF	TGTGCCAGCGGGGGGGGACGGCTAACCTACAATGAGCAGTTCTTC
TRBV7-2	NA	TRBJ2-1	NA	CASSLSTGVSYNEQFF	TGTGCCAGCAGCTTAAGTACGGGAGTGTCCTACAATGAGCAGTTCTTC
TRBV7-9	NA	TRBJ1-2	NA	CASSLASGANYGYTF	TGTGCCAGCAGCTTAGCGTCAGGGGCGAACTATGGCTACACCTTC
TRBV3-1/TRBV3-2	NA	TRBJ1-2	NA	CASSQGIRGLANYGYTF	TGTGCCAGCAGCCAAGGTATTAGGGGGTTAGCTAACTATGGCTACACCTTC
TRBV18	NA	TRBJ2-1	NA	CASSPLPAGVRSYNEQFF	TGTGCCAGCTCACCACTTCCCGCCGGGGTCAGGTCCTACAATGAGCAGTTCTTC
TRBV7-9	NA	TRBJ2-1	TRBD2	CASSLGTGGPLEQFF	TGTGCCAGCAGCTTAGGAACGGGGGGGCCTCTTGAGCAGTTCTTC
TRBV9	NA	TRBJ2-1	NA	CASSAQGSLSYNEQFF	TGTGCCAGCAGCGCACAGGGATCACTCTCCTACAATGAGCAGTTCTTC
TRBV28	NA	TRBJ1-5	TRBD1	CASSTGTGDGSQPQHF	TGTGCCAGCAGTACCGGGACAGGGGACGGGAGTCAGCCCCAGCATTTT
TRBV9	NA	TRBJ1-6	TRBD1	CASSKRGPGSNSPLHF	TGTGCCAGCTCCAAGAGGGGGCCAGGTAGTAATTCACCCCTCCACTTT
TRBV28	NA	TRBJ1-4	TRBD1	CASSPGTVGKLFF	TGTGCCAGCAGTCCGGGGACAGTTGGAAAACTGTTTTTT
TRBV19	NA	TRBJ1-2	NA	CASSIEQSQGWDNYGYTF	TGTGCCAGTAGTATCGAACAATCCCAGGGGTGGGATAACTATGGCTACACCTTC
TRBV3-1/TRBV3-2	NA	TRBJ2-7	NA	CASSHGQGIDEQYF	TGTGCCAGCAGCCATGGGCAGGGGATTGACGAGCAGTACTTC
TRBV4-1	once	TRBJ2-3	TRBD2	CASSQDPARASGGPSTDTQYF	TGCGCCAGCAGCCAAGATCCCGCCCGCGCCAGCGGGGGACCTAGCACAGATACGCAGTATTTT
TRBV30	NA	TRBJ2-3	TRBD2	CASRLAGEADTQYF	TGTGCCTCTCGACTAGCGGGGGAGGCAGATACGCAGTATTTT
TRBV10-3	NA	TRBJ1-1	TRBD1	CAIRRTGLNTEAFF	TGTGCCATCAGGAGGACAGGCCTGAACACTGAAGCTTTCTTT